The T cell receptor (beta chain) under discussion was sequenced for a study of blood T cell repertoires in COVID-19. Whole-study context: Acute-phase and convalescent COVID-19 samples originated in the United States, Italy and Spain.

This clone was seen just once. Only in-frame clones appear in the TCRdb table, and some are missing; sequencing was by immunoSEQ multiplex PCR. The data hold approximately 220,000 clones, with around 80% observed a single time. Trimming took 2 bases from V and 8 from J, leaving 10 bases between them. The CDR3 sequence is 14 residues long. Germline V CDR1 and CDR2: SGHVS, FQNEAQ. The chain joins TRBV7-8 to TRBJ1-6, with unresolved D. This clonotype originated in a woman aged 45-65 years with acute or convalescent COVID-19. The material sequenced was peripheral blood. The CDR3 bases are TGTGCCAGCAGCTTATTGGGAGCGGATTCACCCCTCCACTTT. Protein product: CASSLLGADSPLHF.